These T cell receptor beta chains were read from a single sample in a study of blood T cell repertoires in COVID-19. TCRdb's table, derived via immunoSEQ multiplex PCR, lists solely in-frame clones and lacks some. The table records about 210,000 clones, 88% of them present only once. Sequencing input: peripheral blood. The receptors come from a man aged 35 to 55 with acute or convalescent COVID-19. Each CDR3 is given with its conserved first and last residue. The D gene is left open where the match is weak. Clone size, where shown, is once, few, many, or a class for clones that have expanded.

cdr3_aa: CAISRETGNEQFF; cdr3_nt: TGTGCCATCAGTAGGGAGACAGGCAATGAGCAGTTCTTC; v_call: TRBV10-3; j_call: TRBJ2-1; d_call: .; clone_size: .
cdr3_aa: CASSINWNTEAFF; cdr3_nt: TGTGCCAGTAGTATCAATTGGAACACTGAAGCTTTCTTT; v_call: TRBV19; j_call: TRBJ1-1; d_call: .; clone_size: .
cdr3_aa: CASSSEFPRAEAFF; cdr3_nt: TGTGCCAGCAGCTCCGAGTTCCCGAGGGCTGAAGCTTTCTTT; v_call: TRBV7-9; j_call: TRBJ1-1; d_call: .; clone_size: few
cdr3_aa: CASSQDGSQPQHF; cdr3_nt: TGTGCCAGCAGCCAAGATGGTAGCCAGCCCCAGCATTTT; v_call: TRBV3-1/TRBV3-2; j_call: TRBJ1-5; d_call: .; clone_size: .
cdr3_aa: CSASQRPNYGYTF; cdr3_nt: TGCAGTGCTAGTCAGAGGCCTAACTATGGCTACACCTTC; v_call: TRBV20-1; j_call: TRBJ1-2; d_call: .; clone_size: .
cdr3_aa: CASSPAGLGETQYF; cdr3_nt: TGTGCCAGCAGCCCGGCAGGGCTCGGGGAGACCCAGTACTTC; v_call: TRBV7-2; j_call: TRBJ2-5; d_call: .; clone_size: .
cdr3_aa: CASRYSYEQYF; cdr3_nt: TGTGCCAGCAGGTACAGCTACGAGCAGTACTTC; v_call: TRBV2; j_call: TRBJ2-7; d_call: .; clone_size: .
cdr3_aa: CAWSPFGAGDEKLFF; cdr3_nt: TGTGCCTGGAGCCCCTTCGGGGCAGGGGATGAAAAACTGTTTTTT; v_call: TRBV30; j_call: TRBJ1-4; d_call: .; clone_size: .
cdr3_aa: CASSLVRTGGYEQYF; cdr3_nt: TGCGCCAGCAGCTTGGTTCGGACAGGGGGCTACGAGCAGTACTTC; v_call: TRBV5-1; j_call: TRBJ2-7; d_call: TRBD1; clone_size: .
cdr3_aa: CASSVGPLYEQYF; cdr3_nt: TGTGCCAGCAGCGTAGGCCCACTCTACGAGCAGTACTTC; v_call: TRBV9; j_call: TRBJ2-7; d_call: .; clone_size: once
cdr3_aa: CASSAGLAGDGSYEQYF; cdr3_nt: TGTGCCAGCAGTGCGGGACTAGCGGGAGATGGCTCCTACGAGCAGTACTTC; v_call: TRBV27; j_call: TRBJ2-7; d_call: TRBD2; clone_size: once
cdr3_aa: CASSLAGQPSGANVLTF; cdr3_nt: TGCGCCAGCAGCTTGGCGGGACAACCGTCTGGGGCCAACGTCCTGACTTTC; v_call: TRBV5-1; j_call: TRBJ2-6; d_call: .; clone_size: .
cdr3_aa: CASSAPGIPTEAFF; cdr3_nt: TGTGCCAGCAGCGCCCCAGGGATTCCCACTGAAGCTTTCTTT; v_call: TRBV7-8; j_call: TRBJ1-1; d_call: .; clone_size: once
cdr3_aa: CASSTPGTGYGYTF; cdr3_nt: TGTGCCAGTAGCACCCCCGGGACAGGGTATGGCTACACCTTC; v_call: TRBV19; j_call: TRBJ1-2; d_call: TRBD1; clone_size: .
cdr3_aa: CASSLEILAGGYEQYF; cdr3_nt: TGTGCCAGCAGCTTAGAGATTCTAGCGGGAGGCTACGAGCAGTACTTC; v_call: TRBV7-2; j_call: TRBJ2-7; d_call: TRBD2; clone_size: .
cdr3_aa: CATSQGGTDTQYF; cdr3_nt: TGTGCCACCTCACAGGGTGGCACAGATACGCAGTATTTT; v_call: TRBV24-1; j_call: TRBJ2-3; d_call: .; clone_size: .
cdr3_aa: CASSFITGRTDTQYF; cdr3_nt: TGTGCCAGCAGTTTTATAACCGGTCGTACAGATACGCAGTATTTT; v_call: TRBV27; j_call: TRBJ2-3; d_call: .; clone_size: .
cdr3_aa: CASSLQGPSYEQYF; cdr3_nt: TGTGCCAGCAGTCTCCAGGGGCCCTCCTACGAGCAGTACTTC; v_call: TRBV6-5; j_call: TRBJ2-7; d_call: .; clone_size: .
cdr3_aa: CASSPRGEETQYF; cdr3_nt: TGCGCCAGCAGCCCCCGGGGGGAAGAGACCCAGTACTTC; v_call: TRBV5-1; j_call: TRBJ2-5; d_call: TRBD2; clone_size: .
cdr3_aa: CASSPGTSGTAPYEQYF; cdr3_nt: TGTGCCAGCAGCCCGGGGACTAGCGGAACCGCCCCCTACGAGCAGTACTTC; v_call: TRBV5-4; j_call: TRBJ2-7; d_call: TRBD2; clone_size: .
cdr3_aa: CASSLAGAWGSTDTQYF; cdr3_nt: TGTGCCAGCAGCTTAGCGGGAGCCTGGGGGAGCACAGATACGCAGTATTTT; v_call: TRBV27; j_call: TRBJ2-3; d_call: TRBD2; clone_size: .
cdr3_aa: CASSFGQLDQPQHF; cdr3_nt: TGTGCCAGCAGTTTCGGACAGCTCGATCAGCCCCAGCATTTT; v_call: TRBV27; j_call: TRBJ1-5; d_call: .; clone_size: .
cdr3_aa: CASSLGRGGSYEQYF; cdr3_nt: TGTGCCAGCAGCTTAGGACGGGGGGGCTCCTACGAGCAGTACTTC; v_call: TRBV7-8; j_call: TRBJ2-7; d_call: TRBD2; clone_size: .
cdr3_aa: CASSEQGTGELFF; cdr3_nt: TGTGCCAGCAGTGAACAGGGGACCGGGGAGCTGTTTTTT; v_call: TRBV6-4; j_call: TRBJ2-2; d_call: TRBD1; clone_size: once
cdr3_aa: CASSSAGTHNEQFF; cdr3_nt: TGTGCCAGCAGCTCTGCCGGGACACACAATGAGCAGTTCTTC; v_call: TRBV7-2; j_call: TRBJ2-1; d_call: .; clone_size: .
cdr3_aa: CASSRLAGGGDTQYF; cdr3_nt: TGTGCCAGTAGTCGGCTAGCGGGAGGGGGGGATACGCAGTATTTT; v_call: TRBV19; j_call: TRBJ2-3; d_call: TRBD2; clone_size: .